These 8 T cell receptor beta chains came from one sample sequenced in a study of blood T cell repertoires in COVID-19. Repertoires were generated with immunoSEQ multiplex PCR, while TCRdb's copy carries only in-frame clones and drops some. This table holds some 66,000 clones, approximately 80% found once. The sequencing input was peripheral blood. The receptors derive from a man aged 55 to 69 with acute or convalescent COVID-19.

CDR3 protein: CATSRDGRTNQPQHF. The CDR3 DNA is TGTGCCACCAGCAGAGATGGTCGGACAAATCAGCCCCAGCATTTT. This sequence joins TRBV15 and TRBJ1-5, with a tentative D call TRBD1 (5 bases). V was clipped by 0 bases and J by 4 bases, with 10 bases between them. This CDR3 spans 15 amino acids. CDR1 LNHNV and CDR2 YYDKDF come from the germline V gene (reference sequence).

This chain links TRBV6-2 or TRBV6-3 with TRBJ2-5, with 12 bases lining up with TRBD2. Germline V CDR1 and CDR2: MNHEY, SVGEGT. The ends lost 5 bases at V and 5 bases at J; junction bases unmatched: 6. The CDR3 totals 15 residues. The CDR3 is CASSPRLAGAETQYF. In nucleotides, the CDR3 is TGTGCCAGCAGTCCCAGACTAGCGGGGGCCGAGACCCAGTACTTC.

This clone showed up just a few times. The rearrangement links TRBV6-2 or TRBV6-3 to TRBJ1-4; D is possibly TRBD1 (6 bases). The V end was cut by 6 bases, the J end by 2 bases, with 22 bases between. Germline-derived CDR1 and CDR2 are MNHEY and SVGEGT. The CDR3 loop spans 18 amino acids. As DNA, the CDR3 is TGTGCCAGCAGCGACAGGAAAAAGAGGACGGCGACTAATGAAAAACTGTTTTTT. It is translated as CASSDRKKRTATNEKLFF.

This chain connects TRBV5-4 to TRBJ2-2; tentatively, D is TRBD1 (5 bases). Trimming left V 0 bases short and J 1 base short, with 10 bases between. The CDR3 is 16 amino acids. In germline, CDR1 is SGHNT, CDR2 YYREEE (reference sequence). The CDR3 DNA follows: TGTGCCAGCAGCTTGGGCAGGGCCCAGAACACCGGGGAGCTGTTTTTT. As protein: CASSLGRAQNTGELFF.

The chain uses TRBV2 and TRBJ2-5; 9 bases map to TRBD2. Germline trimming cut 6 bases from V and 5 bases from J; bases unmatched to any gene: 10. The CDR3 spans 15 residues. CDR1 is SNHLY and CDR2 is FYNNEI in the germline V gene. The CDR3 region has the DNA TGTGCCAGCAGCCCAGAAGCGGGGGGCATGGAGACCCAGTACTTC. This gives the protein CASSPEAGGMETQYF.

This sequence joins TRBV4-3 and TRBJ2-7, with 11 nucleotides matching TRBD2. The CDR3 has 16 amino acids. Germline V gives CDR1 LGHNA, CDR2 YSLEER. J gave up 2 bases and V 1 base, and 4 bases lay outside the gene matches. In DNA, the CDR3 is TGCGCCAGCAGCCAAGCTAGCGGGGGGTTAACCTACGAGCAGTACTTC. It translates to CASSQASGGLTYEQYF.

This clone was detected a few times. V is TRBV7-2 and J is TRBJ2-5, with 12 bases identical to TRBD2. The CDR3 spans 14 residues. Trimming removed 5 bases from V and 4 bases from J; junction bases left unmatched: 2. Germline CDR1 is SGHTA and CDR2 is FQGNSA. The CDR3 DNA reads TGTGCCAGCAGCGGGGGACTAGCGGGAGAGACCCAGTACTTC. This gives the protein CASSGGLAGETQYF.

This clone was recorded once. The chain is built from TRBV6-6 and TRBJ2-7; 11 bases match TRBD2. J was trimmed by 0 bases and V by 6 bases; bases with no gene match: 4. This CDR3 has 15 residues. CDR1 and CDR2 from the germline V gene are MNHNY and SVGAGI (reference sequence). CDR3 DNA: TGTGCCAGCAGAACAACTAGCGGGGGCTCCTACGAGCAGTACTTC. It encodes CASRTTSGGSYEQYF.